This TCR beta chain was identified in a study of tumor and adjacent non-tumor tissue in lung cancer. Study-level findings and limits: Tumor tissue had significantly higher TCR diversity than normal lung.

The library came from three nested PCR rounds adapted from ARM-PCR protocols. A single record per CDR3 protein comes from TCRdb applying MiXCR to the multiplex PCR reads. This table has 77,000 or so distinct CDR3 sequences, under 85% appearing once. This sample's RNA came from whole unsorted tissue. Chemotherapy-naive patients with new lung cancer underwent thoracic surgery in China, August–late 2014. With respect to this clonotype: What it recognizes is unknown.

CDR1 and CDR2 from the germline V gene are SQVTM and ANQGSEA. The length of the CDR3 is 15 residues. The sequence was obtained from a woman aged 50 to 60 with non-small cell lung cancer. The chain joins TRBV29-1 to TRBJ2-7, with 9 bases matching TRBD1. Material for sequencing was lung tumor tissue. This CDR3 is CNVVLSDRGSYEQYV. Here the CDR3 DNA reads TGCAACGTTGTACTGTCGGACAGGGGATCCTACGAGCAGTACGTC.